This T cell receptor beta chain was obtained from a study of shared clonotypes between healthy human individuals. At the level of the study: Serving as donors were a couple of women and a few men, whose ages spanned 18 to 49.

The sorted-subset replicate PCRs were given about 200 ng DNA, which is 25,000 to 35,000 T cell genomes. Libraries were prepared by immunoSEQ multiplex PCR; TCRdb keeps only in-frame clonotypes and omits some of them. The sample lists a few million clones, around 90% occurring once. CDR1 and CDR2 (germline): MNHEY, SVGAGI. The CDR3 runs to 14 residues. V was trimmed by 6 bases and J by 2 bases, leaving 11 bases between them. This TCR came from a man aged 18 to 35 in good health. This chain uses TRBV6-5 with TRBJ1-3; tentatively, D is TRBD1 (6 bases). The material sequenced was naive CD4+ T cells sorted from blood. Subset indicated: CD45RA+ positively selected. The CDR3 bases are TGTGCCAGCAGGAATACAGGGACTGGAAACACCATATATTTT. Its translation is CASRNTGTGNTIYF.